These 23 T cell receptor beta chains originate from one sample sequenced in a study of identical twins. One entry per CDR3 protein, called by TCRdb with MiXCR from the 5' RACE reads. The profile shows 1,800,000 or so distinct CDR3 sequences, more than 30% of them singletons. Input material: cord blood. The origin of the receptors is a newborn girl in good health.

The V gene is TRBV28, the J gene TRBJ2-3; D is possibly TRBD1 (6 bases). CDR1 MDHEN and CDR2 SYDVKM come from the germline V gene. This CDR3 has 16 residues. Trimming stripped 7 bases from V and 2 bases from J, with 19 bases between. The CDR3 DNA reads TGTGCCAGCACCACACCAGTTACAGGGTTCACAGATACGCAGTATTTT. Translation: CASTTPVTGFTDTQYF.

The chain's CDR3 is CASSPRGGDSYNEQYF. The CDR3 DNA is TGTGCCAGCAGCCCCAGGGGGGGGGACTCCTACAATGAGCAGTACTTC. The chain uses TRBV7-2 and TRBJ2-1; the D gene could be TRBD1 or TRBD2 (7 bases each). TRBJ2-7 matches the DNA end more closely, so the J call is doubtful. Looked up from germline, CDR1 is SGHTA and CDR2 is FQGNSA. The CDR3 contains 16 residues.

This chain links TRBV20-1 with TRBJ2-2; weak D call: TRBD1 (5 bases). Trimming removed 2 bases at V and 4 bases at J, with 14 bases between. The germline V gene has CDR1 DFQATT and CDR2 SNEGSKA (reference sequence). This CDR3 is 15 amino acids long. The CDR3 bases are TGCAGTGCTAGACGGAATGGGGCCGGCACCGGGGAGCTGTTTTTT. It encodes CSARRNGAGTGELFF.

This clonotype was counted only a few times. CDR3 region: CASSSGAPFYGYTF. The CDR3 DNA sequence: TGCGCCAGCAGTTCAGGGGCGCCCTTCTATGGCTACACCTTC. The gene calls are TRBV10-2 and TRBJ1-2, with TRBD1 as a possible D gene (6 bases). CDR3 length equals 14 residues. The V and J ends lost 5 bases and 4 bases respectively, with 14 bases between them. Germline V lookup: CDR1 WSHSY, CDR2 SAAADI.

The sample holds a few counts of this clonotype. The rearrangement links TRBV7-9 to TRBJ2-7; possible D gene TRBD1, 6 bases. The CDR3 sequence is 15 residues long. Per germline, CDR1 SEHNR and CDR2 FQNEAQ (reference sequence). V was cut by 5 bases and J by 1 base, with 15 bases left in between. The CDR3 protein is CASSLTGTPSYEQYF. Written as DNA, the CDR3 is TGTGCCAGCAGCCTAACCGGGACACCATCCTACGAGCAGTACTTC.

This clonotype turned up a few times. A read error may account for a junction end that differs from germline. CDR3 in DNA: TGTGCCAGCAGTTCATGGGGTCCCTCCCACGAGCAGTACTTC. It translates to CASSSWGPSHEQYF. The V call is TRBV27, the J call TRBJ2-7, with D unresolved. This CDR3 contains 14 residues. Germline CDR1 is MNHEY and CDR2 is SMNVEV (reference sequence).

This clonotype was seen only a few times. The chain couples TRBV15 to TRBJ2-7, with no clear D. CDR3 size: 14 residues. Trimming cost V 0 bases and J 4 bases, with 10 bases left between them. Germline V gene sequence: CDR1 LNHNV, CDR2 YYDKDF (reference sequence). CDR3 bases: TGTGCCACCAGCAGAGATGTACCCCCTTACGAGCAGTACTTC. Translation gives CATSRDVPPYEQYF.

As to this clonotype: Since a much larger clone is just one base distant, this may be a read error. This chain uses TRBV6-1 with TRBJ1-2, with a tentative D call TRBD1 (6 bases). The CDR3 sequence is 15 residues long. The germline CDR1 and CDR2 sequences are MNHNS and SASEGT. The CDR3 loop reads CASRDPGTNNCGYTF. CDR3 bases: TGTGCCAGCAGGGATCCCGGGACAAATAACTGTGGCTACACCTTC.

In its sample, this clonotype was seen a few times. The gene calls are TRBV6-5 and TRBJ2-5; tentatively, D is TRBD1 (5 bases). The germline gives CDR1 MNHEY, CDR2 SVGAGI. The CDR3 is 13 amino acids. Trimming stripped 8 bases from V and 4 bases from J, with 14 bases between. CDR3 sequence (DNA): TGTGCCAGCGAGCGCAGGGTCGGAGAGACCCAGTACTTC. Its protein product is CASERRVGETQYF.

This rearrangement joins TRBV5-4 to TRBJ2-3; 9 nucleotides match TRBD2. The V and J ends lost 2 bases and 4 bases, in that order; junction bases with no gene match: 11. The germline V gene has CDR1 SGHNT and CDR2 YYREEE (reference sequence). The CDR3 has 17 residues. The CDR3 DNA is TGTGCCAGCAGCTTAATTGGAGGGCTAGCGGGGCCAGATACGCAGTATTTT. Its protein is CASSLIGGLAGPDTQYF.

This CDR3 reads CASSPSRQHITDTQYF. The CDR3 DNA reads as TGTGCCAGCAGCCCTTCTAGACAGCATATCACAGATACGCAGTATTTT. The chain combines TRBV3-1 with TRBJ2-3; D might be TRBD1 (5 bases). The ends were cut back, 4 bases at V and 2 bases at J, with 16 bases in the middle. This CDR3 comprises 16 residues. Germline lookup yields CDR1 LGHDT and CDR2 YNNKEL (reference sequence).

The sample holds a few counts of this clonotype. V gene TRBV7-9 combines with J gene TRBJ1-1; D ambiguous. The CDR3 is 12 residues long. Germline CDR1 is SEHNR and CDR2 is FQNEAQ (reference sequence). Trimming cost V 7 bases and J 7 bases, with 13 bases left between them. The CDR3 protein is CASTPVGVEAFF. The CDR3 coding sequence is TGTGCCAGCACCCCCGTAGGTGTTGAAGCTTTCTTT.

In its sample, this clonotype was seen once. V usage is TRBV3-1 and J usage is TRBJ2-7, with 9 bases matching TRBD2. CDR1 is LGHDT and CDR2 is YNNKEL in the germline V gene (reference sequence). The CDR3 is made up of 15 amino acids. The ends lost 4 bases at V and 4 bases at J; junction bases unmatched: 8. CDR3 residues: CASSLLSGRVYEQYF. The CDR3 DNA follows: TGTGCCAGCAGCCTCCTTAGCGGGAGAGTATACGAGCAGTACTTC.

The chain combines TRBV27 with TRBJ1-6; D might be TRBD1 (5 bases). The CDR3 length is 16 residues. Germline assignment: CDR1 MNHEY and CDR2 SMNVEV (reference sequence). Trimming stripped 6 bases from V and 9 bases from J, with 21 bases between. CDR3 in amino acids: CASRSPLRDPGSPLHF. DNA of the CDR3: TGTGCCAGCAGATCACCACTCAGGGACCCGGGTTCACCCCTCCACTTT.

Comments on this clonotype: Just one base apart from a much larger clone, this may be a read error. The gene calls are TRBV5-1 and TRBJ2-4, with 12 bases aligning to TRBD2. The J call may not be correct, given that the DNA end is closer to TRBJ2-5. CDR1 is SGHRS and CDR2 is YFSETQ in the germline V gene. This CDR3 has 17 amino acids. CDR3 bases: TGCGCCATCAGCTTCTTTTGGTTGACTAGCGGGAGTGAGACCCAGTACTTC. Its translation: CAISFFWLTSGSETQYF.

The chain combines TRBV14 with TRBJ1-4; 9 bases match TRBD1. V was pared by 1 base and J by 6 bases, with 9 bases of the junction left unmatched. The CDR3 is 17 amino acids. CDR1 is SGHDN, CDR2 FVKESK, per germline. CDR3 coding DNA: TGTGCCAGCAGCCAAGGCAGTGGAGGGACAGGGTATGAAAAACTGTTTTTT. This encodes CASSQGSGGTGYEKLFF. The full variable domain, with the rest looked up from reference TRBV14 and TRBJ1-4, is EAGVTQFPSHSVIEKGQTVTLRCDPISGHDNLYWYRRVMGKEIKFLLHFVKESKQDESGMPNNRFLAERTGGTYSTLKVQPAELEDSGVYFCASSQGSGGTGYEKLFFGSGTQLSVL.

This clonotype was counted a few times. The junction shows a germline mismatch at one end, possibly a read error. The J gene is TRBJ2-1, the V gene TRBV7-9, with D perhaps matching TRBD2 (5 bases). Germline CDR1 reads SEHNR; CDR2 reads FQNEAQ (reference sequence). This CDR3 is built from 15 residues. The CDR3 nucleotides read TGTTCCAGCAGCTTGGCTAGCAGCTCCTACAATGAGCAGTTCTTC. Amino acids: CSSSLASSSYNEQFF.

The sample holds a few counts of this clonotype. The chain combines TRBV20-1 with TRBJ1-4; TRBD1 matches 9 bases. V lost 5 bases to trimming and J lost 5 bases; unmatched junction nucleotides: 15. CDR3 length: 17 residues. The germline gives CDR1 DFQATT, CDR2 SNEGSKA (reference sequence). The CDR3 DNA follows: TGCAGTGCTTCCTATCCCGGTCGACAGGGGGGGAATGAAAAACTGTTTTTT. This codes for CSASYPGRQGGNEKLFF.

This clonotype was recorded a few times. V is TRBV9 and J is TRBJ2-1, with TRBD1 as a possible D gene (5 bases). There are 13 residues in the CDR3. CDR1 and CDR2 (germline): SGDLS, YYNGEE. Trimming pared 0 bases from V and 7 bases from J, leaving 8 bases between. The CDR3 is CASSVGQRNEQFF. CDR3 nucleotides: TGTGCCAGCAGCGTAGGACAGAGGAATGAGCAGTTCTTC.

V and J are TRBV5-6 and TRBJ2-1; weak D call: TRBD2 (6 bases). The V gene lost 0 bases and the J gene lost 1 base, with 11 bases spanning the gap. CDR3 length: 16 amino acids. Germline V lookup: CDR1 SGHDT, CDR2 YYEEEE. CDR3 nucleotides: TGTGCCAGCAGCTTGGTGAGGGCGGGGTCCTACAATGAGCAGTTCTTC. Its protein is CASSLVRAGSYNEQFF.

This chain uses TRBV5-1 with TRBJ2-3; unclear D gene. Deletions cut 1 base from V and 0 bases from J, with 9 bases between. The CDR3 sequence is 15 residues long. In germline, CDR1 is SGHRS, CDR2 YFSETQ. CDR3 loop: CASSLMAFSTDTQYF. In DNA, the CDR3 is TGCGCCAGCAGCTTGATGGCCTTTAGCACAGATACGCAGTATTTT.

This clonotype was picked up a small number of times. The chain couples TRBV29-1 to TRBJ2-7, with 8 bases matching TRBD1. The CDR3 spans 12 residues. V was clipped by 4 bases and J by 4 bases; unmatched bases: 3. Germline assignment: CDR1 SQVTM and CDR2 ANQGSEA. In DNA, the CDR3 is TGCAGCGTTGGCAGGGGGCGGTACGAGCAGTACTTC. Its translation is CSVGRGRYEQYF.

The chain couples TRBV12-3 or TRBV12-4 to TRBJ2-4, with 7 bases identical to TRBD2. The CDR3 spans 17 residues. V lost 1 base to trimming and J lost 1 base; unmatched junction nucleotides: 7. In nucleotides, the CDR3 is TGTGCCAGCAGTTTAGGCCTAGCGGATAAGGCCAAAAACATTCAGTACTTC. It codes for CASSLGLADKAKNIQYF.